This T cell receptor (beta chain) was retrieved from a study of cytomegalovirus exposure and HLA in healthy donors. The PCR was carried out with 60 Vbeta primers and 13 Jbeta primers. Measured with immunoSEQ multiplex PCR; TCRdb has only the in-frame clones, and not every one. The table lists 150,000 to 200,000 clones, 80% to 90% of them singletons. For this clone: The antigen remains unidentified.

The germline CDR1 and CDR2 sequences are LNHNV and YYDKDF (reference sequence). The ends lost 3 bases at V and 5 bases at J; junction bases unmatched: 7. The CDR3 is 16 amino acids. Healthy bone marrow donors made up the donor group. The study's findings and limits: On later analysis, the bulk of CMV-associated TCR beta chains appeared to be HLA-restricted. Productive status was seen about 90% or about 30% of the time for most TCR beta V segments in an earlier analysis. DRB1 showed the most TCR associations and HLA-C the fewest in a later analysis, as rates varied by HLA locus.

The sample taken for sequencing was PBMCs. The chain recombines TRBV15 with TRBJ1-1; 12 nucleotides agree with TRBD1. The receptor was isolated from a girl aged 2-10 years in good health and CMV-seropositive. CDR3: CATSRNPGQGATEAFF. CDR3 in DNA: TGTGCCACCAGCAGGAACCCGGGACAGGGGGCGACTGAAGCTTTCTTT.